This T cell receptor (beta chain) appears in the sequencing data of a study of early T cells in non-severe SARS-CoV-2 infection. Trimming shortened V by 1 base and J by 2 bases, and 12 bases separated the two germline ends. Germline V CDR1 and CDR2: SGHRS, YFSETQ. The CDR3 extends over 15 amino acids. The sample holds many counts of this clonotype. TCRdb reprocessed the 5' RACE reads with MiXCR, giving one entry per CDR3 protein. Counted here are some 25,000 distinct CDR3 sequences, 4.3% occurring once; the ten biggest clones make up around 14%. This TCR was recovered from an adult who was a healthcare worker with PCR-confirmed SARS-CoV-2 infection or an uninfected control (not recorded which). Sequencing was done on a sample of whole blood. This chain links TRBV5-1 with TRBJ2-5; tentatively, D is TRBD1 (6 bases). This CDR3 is CASSLIAGAQETQYF. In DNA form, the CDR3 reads TGCGCCAGCAGCTTGATTGCAGGGGCACAAGAGACCCAGTACTTC.